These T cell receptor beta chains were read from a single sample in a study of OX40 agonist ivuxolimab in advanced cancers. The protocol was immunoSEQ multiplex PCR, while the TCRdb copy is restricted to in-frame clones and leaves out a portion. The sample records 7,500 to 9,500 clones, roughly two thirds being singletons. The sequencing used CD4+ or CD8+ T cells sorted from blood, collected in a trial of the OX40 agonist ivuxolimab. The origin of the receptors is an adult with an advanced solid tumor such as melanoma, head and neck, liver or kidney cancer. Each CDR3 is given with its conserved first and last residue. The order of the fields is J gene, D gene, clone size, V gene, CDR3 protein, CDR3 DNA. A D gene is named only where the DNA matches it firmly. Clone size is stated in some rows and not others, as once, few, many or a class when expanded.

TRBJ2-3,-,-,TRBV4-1,CASSHTIQDTQYF,TGCGCCAGCAGCCACACTATCCAAGATACGCAGTATTTT
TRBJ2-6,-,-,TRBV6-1,CASSVEELSSGANVLTF,TGTGCCAGCAGTGTTGAAGAATTGAGCTCTGGGGCCAACGTCCTGACTTTC
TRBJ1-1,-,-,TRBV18,CASSHPGGTNTEAFF,TGTGCCAGCTCACACCCAGGCGGGACCAACACTGAAGCTTTCTTT
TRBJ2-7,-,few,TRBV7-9,CASSANPGEQYF,TGTGCCAGCAGCGCTAACCCCGGGGAGCAGTACTTC
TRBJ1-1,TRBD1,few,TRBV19,CASSLGQGDAEAFF,TGTGCCAGTAGTTTAGGACAGGGGGACGCTGAAGCTTTCTTT
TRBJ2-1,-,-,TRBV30,CAWSVQGNEQFF,TGTGCCTGGAGTGTACAGGGCAATGAGCAGTTCTTC
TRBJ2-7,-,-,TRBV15,CATSATGAYEQYF,TGTGCCACCAGCGCGACGGGAGCCTACGAGCAGTACTTC
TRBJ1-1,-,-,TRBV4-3,CASSQDSVSLGPEAFF,TGCGCCAGCAGCCAAGATTCGGTCAGCTTGGGGCCTGAAGCTTTCTTT
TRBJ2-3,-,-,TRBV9,CASTEWDSTDTQYF,TGTGCCAGCACGGAATGGGACAGCACAGATACGCAGTATTTT
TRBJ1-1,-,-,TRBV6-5,CASFEMGGGTEAFF,TGTGCCAGCTTCGAAATGGGGGGTGGGACTGAAGCTTTCTTT
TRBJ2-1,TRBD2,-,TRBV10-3,CAISGPRVLAGGTDEQFF,TGTGCCATCAGTGGCCCTCGTGTATTAGCGGGAGGGACCGATGAGCAGTTCTTC
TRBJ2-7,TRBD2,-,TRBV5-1,CASSLIAGGPYEQYF,TGCGCCAGCAGCCTTATAGCGGGGGGGCCCTACGAGCAGTACTTC
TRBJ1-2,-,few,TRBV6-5,CACYGYTF,TGTGCTTGTTATGGCTACACCTTC
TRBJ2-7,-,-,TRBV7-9,CASSFPGQPYEQYF,TGTGCCAGCAGCTTTCCGGGACAACCCTACGAGCAGTACTTC
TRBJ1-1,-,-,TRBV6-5,CASSYAGVTEAFF,TGTGCCAGCAGTTACGCGGGGGTGACTGAAGCTTTCTTT
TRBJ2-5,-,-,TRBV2,CASSGADGTQYF,TGTGCCAGCAGCGGGGCCGATGGGACCCAGTACTTC
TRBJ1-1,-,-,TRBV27,CASSFIENTEAFF,TGTGCCAGCAGTTTCATAGAGAACACTGAAGCTTTCTTT
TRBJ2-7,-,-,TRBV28,CASSLLGQDEQYF,TGTGCCAGCAGTTTATTGGGGCAGGACGAGCAGTACTTC
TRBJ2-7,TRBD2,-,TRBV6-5,CASSYGAGGSDEQYF,TGTGCCAGCAGTTACGGGGCGGGGGGGTCCGACGAGCAGTACTTC
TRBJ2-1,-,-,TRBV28,CASSLRGAAAYNEQFF,TGTGCCAGCAGTTTACGAGGAGCAGCTGCCTACAATGAGCAGTTCTTC
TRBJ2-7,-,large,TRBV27,CASSLADSYEQYF,TGTGCCAGCAGTTTGGCAGACTCCTACGAGCAGTACTTC
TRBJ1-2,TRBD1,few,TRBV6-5,CASRATGGDGYTF,TGTGCCAGCAGGGCGACAGGGGGAGACGGCTACACCTTC
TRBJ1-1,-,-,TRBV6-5,CASSSANTEAFF,TGTGCCAGCAGTTCAGCGAACACTGAAGCTTTCTTT
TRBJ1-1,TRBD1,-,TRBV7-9,CASSGQGGVLYTEAFF,TGTGCCAGCAGCGGACAGGGAGGTGTCTTGTACACTGAAGCTTTCTTT
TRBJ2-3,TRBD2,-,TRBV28,CASSSLAGASTDTQYF,TGTGCCAGCAGTAGTCTAGCGGGGGCAAGCACAGATACGCAGTATTTT
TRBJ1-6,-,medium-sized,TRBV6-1,CASSLGTQPPLHF,TGTGCCAGCAGTCTGGGGACCCAACCACCCCTCCACTTT
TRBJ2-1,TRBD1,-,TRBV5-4,CASSWDRGYNEQFF,TGTGCCAGCAGCTGGGACAGGGGCTACAATGAGCAGTTCTTC
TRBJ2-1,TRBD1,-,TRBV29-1,CSVTGTGGVGNEQFF,TGCAGCGTTACCGGGACAGGGGGAGTCGGCAATGAGCAGTTCTTC
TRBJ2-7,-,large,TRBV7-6,CASSFNPTYEQYF,TGTGCCAGCAGCTTTAACCCGACCTACGAGCAGTACTTC
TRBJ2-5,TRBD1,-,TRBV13,CASSSGQGWETQYF,TGTGCCAGCAGTTCCGGACAGGGGTGGGAGACCCAGTACTTC
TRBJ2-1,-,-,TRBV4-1,CASSQDLENEQFF,TGCGCCAGCAGCCAAGATTTGGAAAATGAGCAGTTCTTC
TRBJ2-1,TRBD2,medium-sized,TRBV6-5,CASRTLAGEGNEQFF,TGTGCCAGCAGAACGCTAGCGGGGGAGGGGAATGAGCAGTTCTTC
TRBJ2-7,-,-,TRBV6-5,CASSYGVPTDYEQYF,TGTGCCAGCAGTTATGGAGTGCCCACTGACTACGAGCAGTACTTC
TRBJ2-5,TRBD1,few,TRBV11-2,CASSLEGDSKETQYF,TGTGCCAGCAGCTTAGAGGGGGACAGCAAAGAGACCCAGTACTTC
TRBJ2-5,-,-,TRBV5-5,CASSFFYGQETQYF,TGTGCCAGCAGCTTTTTCTACGGCCAAGAGACCCAGTACTTC
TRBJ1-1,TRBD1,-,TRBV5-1,CASSPDRVMREAFF,TGCGCCAGCAGCCCCGACAGGGTCATGAGGGAAGCTTTCTTT
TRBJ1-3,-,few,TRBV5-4,CASSQTRDGNTIYF,TGCGCCAGCAGCCAAACCAGGGACGGAAACACCATATATTTT
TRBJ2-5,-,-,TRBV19,CASSIGHGQETQYF,TGTGCCAGTAGTATAGGTCACGGCCAAGAGACCCAGTACTTC
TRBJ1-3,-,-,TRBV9,CASSVAGFAGNTIYF,TGTGCCAGCAGCGTAGCAGGGTTCGCCGGAAACACCATATATTTT
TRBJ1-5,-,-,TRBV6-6,CASSDRENQPQHF,TGTGCCAGCAGTGATAGGGAGAATCAGCCCCAGCATTTT
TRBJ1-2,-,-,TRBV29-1,CSVDLRGKGYGYTF,TGCAGCGTTGATTTGAGGGGGAAGGGCTATGGCTACACCTTC
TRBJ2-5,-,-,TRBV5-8,CASSLQGSATQYF,TGTGCCAGCAGCCTCCAGGGGTCGGCGACCCAGTACTTC
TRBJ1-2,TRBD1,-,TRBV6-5,CASSYLGQGAGYTF,TGTGCCAGCAGTTACTTGGGACAGGGGGCCGGCTACACCTTC
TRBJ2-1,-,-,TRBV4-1,CASSQGGNEQFF,TGCGCCAGCAGCCAAGGAGGCAATGAGCAGTTCTTC
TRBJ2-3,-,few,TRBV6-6,CASTLRTDLTDTQYF,TGTGCCAGCACCCTCAGGACAGATCTCACAGATACGCAGTATTTT
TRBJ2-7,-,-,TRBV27,CASSLGRPTTVVQRGEQYF,TGTGCCAGCAGTTTAGGAAGGCCTACAACGGTGGTTCAACGGGGGGAGCAGTACTTC
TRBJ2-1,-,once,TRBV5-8,CASTYQSSYNEQFF,TGTGCCAGCACCTACCAGAGCTCCTACAATGAGCAGTTCTTC
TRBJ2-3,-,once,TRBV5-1,CASSATKLDTQYF,TGCGCCAGCAGCGCCACCAAGTTGGATACGCAGTATTTT
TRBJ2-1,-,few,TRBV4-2,CASSQEGSEQFF,TGTGCCAGCAGCCAAGAAGGGTCTGAGCAGTTCTTC
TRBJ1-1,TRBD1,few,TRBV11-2,CASSPRDRPEAFF,TGTGCCAGCAGCCCCCGGGACAGACCTGAAGCTTTCTTT
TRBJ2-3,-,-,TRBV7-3,CASSATGRDTQYF,TGTGCCAGCAGCGCTACAGGGAGGGATACGCAGTATTTT
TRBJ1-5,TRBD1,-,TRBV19,CASNKPGQGSPAEPQHF,TGTGCCAGTAACAAACCGGGACAGGGATCCCCCGCCGAGCCCCAGCATTTT
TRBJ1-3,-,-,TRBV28,CASSLERYQSGNTIYF,TGTGCCAGCAGTTTGGAGAGATACCAATCTGGAAACACCATATATTTT
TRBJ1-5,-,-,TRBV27,CASSFRSNQPQHF,TGTGCCAGCAGTTTCCGGAGCAATCAGCCCCAGCATTTT